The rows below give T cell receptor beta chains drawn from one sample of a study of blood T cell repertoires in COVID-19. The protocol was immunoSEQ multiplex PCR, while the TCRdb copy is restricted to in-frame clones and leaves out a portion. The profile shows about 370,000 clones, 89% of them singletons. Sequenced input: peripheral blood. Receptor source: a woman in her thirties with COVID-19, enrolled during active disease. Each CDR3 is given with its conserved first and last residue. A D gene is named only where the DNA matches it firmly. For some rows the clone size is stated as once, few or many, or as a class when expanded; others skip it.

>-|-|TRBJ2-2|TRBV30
CAWSPTGELFF
TGTGCCTGGAGCCCGACCGGGGAGCTGTTTTTT
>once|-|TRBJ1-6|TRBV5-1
CASSTREDSPLHF
TGCGCCAGCAGCACCAGGGAGGATTCACCCCTCCACTTT
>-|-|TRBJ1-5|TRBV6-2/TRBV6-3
CASSYSQGSQPQHF
TGTGCCAGCAGTTACTCCCAAGGGAGTCAGCCCCAGCATTTT
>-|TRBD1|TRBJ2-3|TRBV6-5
CASSQTGAGTDTQYF
TGTGCCAGCAGCCAGACAGGGGCTGGCACAGATACGCAGTATTTT
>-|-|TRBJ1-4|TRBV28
CASSFPNEKLFF
TGTGCCAGCAGTTTCCCGAATGAAAAACTGTTTTTT
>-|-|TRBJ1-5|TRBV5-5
CASSTDSLNQPQHF
TGTGCCAGCAGCACGGACAGCCTCAATCAGCCCCAGCATTTT
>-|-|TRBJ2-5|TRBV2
CASREGTQETQYF
TGTGCCAGCAGGGAGGGCACTCAAGAGACCCAGTACTTC
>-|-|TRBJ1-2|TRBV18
CASSPGLETFHYGYTF
TGTGCCAGCTCACCGGGGCTCGAGACCTTTCACTATGGCTACACCTTC
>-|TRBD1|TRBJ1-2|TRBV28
CASSLTGSILYGYTF
TGTGCCAGCAGTTTGACAGGGAGCATACTCTATGGCTACACCTTC
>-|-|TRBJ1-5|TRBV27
CASSQLSNQPQHF
TGTGCCAGCAGTCAACTAAGCAATCAGCCCCAGCATTTT
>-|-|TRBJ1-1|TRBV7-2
CASSLVQNTEAFF
TGTGCCAGCAGCTTGGTACAGAACACTGAAGCTTTCTTT
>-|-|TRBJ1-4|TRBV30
CAWSAGWRGEKLFF
TGTGCCTGGAGTGCAGGGTGGCGAGGAGAAAAACTGTTTTTT
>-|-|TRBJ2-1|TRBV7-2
CASSLQRDNEQFF
TGTGCCAGCAGCCTGCAAAGAGACAATGAGCAGTTCTTC
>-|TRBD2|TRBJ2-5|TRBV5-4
CASSSGVTSGQETQYF
TGTGCCAGCAGTTCTGGCGTGACTAGCGGCCAAGAGACCCAGTACTTC
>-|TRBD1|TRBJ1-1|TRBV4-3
CASSPRTGMNTEAFF
TGCGCCAGCAGCCCTCGGACAGGGATGAACACTGAAGCTTTCTTT
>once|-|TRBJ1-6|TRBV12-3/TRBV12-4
CASATDSWEPLHF
TGTGCCAGCGCTACGGACAGTTGGGAACCCCTCCACTTT
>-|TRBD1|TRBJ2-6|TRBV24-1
CATSGYGTGTGDSGANVLTF
TGTGCCACCAGTGGATACGGGACCGGGACAGGGGACTCTGGGGCCAACGTCCTGACTTTC
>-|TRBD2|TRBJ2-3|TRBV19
CASSIVREVFADTQYF
TGTGCCAGTAGTATAGTGCGGGAGGTATTTGCAGATACGCAGTATTTT
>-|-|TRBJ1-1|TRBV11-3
CASSPNNLQGGDTEAFF
TGTGCCAGCAGCCCAAACAACCTACAGGGAGGGGACACTGAAGCTTTCTTT
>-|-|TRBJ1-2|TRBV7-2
CASSLGGRVYGYTF
TGTGCCAGCAGCTTAGGGGGCCGGGTCTATGGCTACACCTTC
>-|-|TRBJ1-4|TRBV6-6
CASRPRQNNEKLFF
TGTGCCAGCAGACCCCGACAGAACAATGAAAAACTGTTTTTT
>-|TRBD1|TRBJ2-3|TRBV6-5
CASSRQGLGADTQYF
TGTGCCAGCAGTAGACAGGGATTGGGGGCAGATACGCAGTATTTT
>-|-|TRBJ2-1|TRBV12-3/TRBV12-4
CASSTRGYNEQFF
TGTGCCAGCAGTACGCGGGGCTACAATGAGCAGTTCTTC
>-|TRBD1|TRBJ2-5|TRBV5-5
CASSFPRQGRQETQYF
TGTGCCAGCAGCTTCCCGCGACAGGGGCGACAAGAGACCCAGTACTTC
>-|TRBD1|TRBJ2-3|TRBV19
CASSPRTGGDTDTQYF
TGTGCCAGTAGTCCCCGGACAGGGGGAGACACAGATACGCAGTATTTT
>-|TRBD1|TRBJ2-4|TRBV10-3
CAISETQQGVGNIQYF
TGTGCCATCAGTGAGACCCAACAGGGGGTCGGGAACATTCAGTACTTC
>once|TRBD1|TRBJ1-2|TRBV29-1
CSAGQGSGYTF
TGCAGCGCCGGACAGGGTAGTGGCTACACCTTC
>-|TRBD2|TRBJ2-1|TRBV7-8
CASSLARPGGSYNEQFF
TGTGCCAGCAGCTTAGCGCGGCCGGGAGGCTCCTACAATGAGCAGTTCTTC
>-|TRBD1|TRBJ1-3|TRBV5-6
CASSPGTGGNTIYF
TGTGCCAGCAGCCCTGGGACAGGGGGAAACACCATATATTTT
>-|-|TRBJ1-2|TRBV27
CASSLGRGGYTF
TGTGCCAGCAGTTTAGGGCGGGGTGGCTACACCTTC
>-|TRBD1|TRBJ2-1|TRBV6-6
CASSYSSTGGYNEQFF
TGTGCCAGCAGTTACTCGTCAACAGGGGGCTACAATGAGCAGTTCTTC
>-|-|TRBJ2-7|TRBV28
CASSPPTGFYEQYF
TGTGCCAGCAGCCCCCCGACAGGTTTCTACGAGCAGTACTTC
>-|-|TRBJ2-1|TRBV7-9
CASSSGLHNEQFF
TGTGCCAGCAGCTCGGGACTTCACAATGAGCAGTTCTTC
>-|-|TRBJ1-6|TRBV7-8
CASSLDRVHNSPLHF
TGTGCCAGCAGCTTAGACAGGGTCCATAATTCACCCCTCCACTTT
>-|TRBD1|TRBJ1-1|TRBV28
CASSLFADRGTEAFF
TGTGCCAGCAGTTTATTCGCCGACAGGGGGACTGAAGCTTTCTTT